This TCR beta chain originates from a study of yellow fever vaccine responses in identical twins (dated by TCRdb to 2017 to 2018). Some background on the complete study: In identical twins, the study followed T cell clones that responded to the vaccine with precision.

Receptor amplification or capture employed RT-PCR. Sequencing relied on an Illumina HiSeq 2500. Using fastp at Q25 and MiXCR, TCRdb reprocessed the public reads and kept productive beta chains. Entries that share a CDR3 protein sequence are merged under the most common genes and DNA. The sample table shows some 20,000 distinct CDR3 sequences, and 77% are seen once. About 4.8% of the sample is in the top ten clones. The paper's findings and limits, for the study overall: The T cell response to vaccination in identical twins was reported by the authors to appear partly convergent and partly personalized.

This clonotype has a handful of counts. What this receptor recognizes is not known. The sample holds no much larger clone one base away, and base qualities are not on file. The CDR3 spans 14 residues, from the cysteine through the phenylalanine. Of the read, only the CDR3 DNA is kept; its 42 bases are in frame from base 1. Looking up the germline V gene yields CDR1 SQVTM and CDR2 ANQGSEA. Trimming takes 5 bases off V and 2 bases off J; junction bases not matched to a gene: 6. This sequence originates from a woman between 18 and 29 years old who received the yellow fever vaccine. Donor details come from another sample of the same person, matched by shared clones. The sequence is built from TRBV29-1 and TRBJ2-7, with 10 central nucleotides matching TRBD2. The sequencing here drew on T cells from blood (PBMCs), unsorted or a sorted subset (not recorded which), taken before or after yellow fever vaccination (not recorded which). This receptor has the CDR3 CSVSSGRATYEQYF. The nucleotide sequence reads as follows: TGCAGCGTTTCAAGCGGGAGGGCAACCTACGAGCAGTACTTC.